The 30 T cell receptor beta chains given below trace back to one sample, sequenced in a study of blood T cell repertoires in COVID-19. Libraries were prepared by immunoSEQ multiplex PCR; TCRdb keeps only in-frame clonotypes and omits some of them. The data hold over 300,000 clones, with roughly 90% observed a single time. Sequencing was carried out using peripheral blood. These receptors all stem from a man aged 35 to 55 with acute or convalescent COVID-19.

The rearrangement links TRBV9 to TRBJ1-3; D gene ambiguous. The CDR3 contains 13 residues. V dropped 3 bases and J dropped 7 bases, with 11 bases sitting between them. Germline assignment: CDR1 SGDLS and CDR2 YYNGEE. The CDR3 DNA reads as TGTGCCAGCAGCGCCGACATTCGGAACACCATATATTTT. Encoded protein: CASSADIRNTIYF.

This clone was found a few times. The chain uses TRBV28 and TRBJ2-7, with TRBD2 matching 14 bases. Germline V CDR1 and CDR2: MDHEN, SYDVKM. J was trimmed by 7 bases and V by 10 bases; bases with no gene match: 3. The CDR3 covers 12 residues. The CDR3 nucleotides read TGTGCCACAGGACTAGCGGGAGGAGAGCAGTACTTC. This sequence encodes CATGLAGGEQYF. The whole variable domain, filled in from reference TRBV28 and TRBJ2-7, reads DVKVTQSSRYLVKRTGEKVFLECVQDMDHENMFWYRQDPGLGLRLIYFSYDVKMKEKGDIPEGYSVSREKKERFSLILESASTNQTSMYLCATGLAGGEQYFGPGTRLTVT.

The genes are TRBV9 and TRBJ2-3; no clear D gene. The germline gives CDR1 SGDLS, CDR2 YYNGEE. V was trimmed by 4 bases and J by 3 bases, leaving 9 bases between them. This CDR3 is built from 13 residues. CDR3 sequence (DNA): TGTGCCAGCAGCCCTCCTTCGACAGATACGCAGTATTTT. Translated: CASSPPSTDTQYF.

V and J are TRBV12-5 and TRBJ2-7; D uncertain. CDR1 is LGHNT, CDR2 FRNRAP, per germline. The CDR3 consists of 12 residues. Trimming left V 6 bases short and J 3 bases short, with 9 bases between. The CDR3 DNA reads as TGTGCTAGTGGACCCACAATCTACGAGCAGTACTTC. Its protein product is CASGPTIYEQYF.

This sequence joins TRBV5-1 and TRBJ2-5, with TRBD2 matching 8 bases. CDR1 is SGHRS and CDR2 is YFSETQ in the germline V gene. With 4 bases clipped from V and 5 bases from J, the junction kept 10 bases outside the gene matches. This CDR3 has 15 amino acids. The CDR3 loop is CASSSNAGGAETQYF. The CDR3 region has the DNA TGCGCCAGCAGCAGTAATGCGGGGGGAGCGGAGACCCAGTACTTC.

CDR3 region: CASSRGQIYNEQFF. The DNA for the CDR3 is TGTGCCAGCAGTCGAGGACAAATATACAATGAGCAGTTCTTC. The chain joins TRBV27 to TRBJ2-1; TRBD1 might be the D (5 bases). The germline V gene has CDR1 MNHEY and CDR2 SMNVEV (reference sequence). V was cut by 5 bases and J by 4 bases, with 12 bases left in between. This CDR3 is 14 amino acids long.

The CDR3 bases are TGTGCCAGCAGCTTAGGGGAGGCGGACACCGGGGAGCTGTTTTTT. Amino acid sequence: CASSLGEADTGELFF. The chain combines TRBV7-9 with TRBJ2-2; D may be TRBD2 (6 bases). CDR1 is SEHNR and CDR2 is FQNEAQ in the germline V gene (reference sequence). Trimming cost V 1 base and J 3 bases, with 9 bases left between them. The CDR3 has 15 amino acids.

The chain combines TRBV6-6 with TRBJ1-6; 8 bases line up with TRBD1. Germline CDR1 is MNHNY and CDR2 is SVGAGI (reference sequence). Germline trimming cut 7 bases from V and 7 bases from J; bases unmatched to any gene: 3. The CDR3 is 13 amino acids. The CDR3 sequence: CASTGQGNSPLHF. CDR3 nucleotide sequence: TGTGCCAGCACCGGACAGGGAAATTCACCCCTCCACTTT.

The chain carries TRBV7-6 and TRBJ2-3; TRBD2 aligns across 10 bases. Germline V gives CDR1 SGHVS, CDR2 FNYEAQ. The CDR3 runs 15 residues. The V segment lost 2 bases and the J segment 7 bases; nucleotides outside the gene matches: 6. CDR3: CASSLYPSGSHTQYF. Written as DNA, the CDR3 is TGTGCCAGCAGCTTATATCCTAGCGGGAGCCATACGCAGTATTTT.

The chain employs TRBV7-8 and TRBJ2-7; 8 nucleotides align to TRBD1. The CDR3 totals 15 residues. Germline lookup yields CDR1 SGHVS and CDR2 FQNEAQ. V dropped 1 base and J dropped 5; count of bases not matched to a gene: 7. The CDR3 protein is CASSLVRTGPNEQYF. CDR3 DNA sequence: TGTGCCAGCAGCTTAGTACGGACAGGGCCAAACGAGCAGTACTTC.

The V and J genes are TRBV5-1 and TRBJ1-2, with D possibly being TRBD1 (5 bases). Germline values: CDR1 SGHRS, CDR2 YFSETQ. The germline V and J ends were trimmed by 9 bases and 0 bases, with 15 bases remaining between them. The CDR3 spans 14 residues. The CDR3 coding sequence is TGCGCCACCAGGGAGCCAGGGCCTAACTATGGCTACACCTTC. The encoded protein is CATREPGPNYGYTF.

The chain recombines TRBV5-1 with TRBJ2-2; a possible D gene is TRBD1 (6 bases). Trimming removed 4 bases at V and 3 bases at J, with 16 bases between. CDR1 is SGHRS and CDR2 is YFSETQ in the germline V gene. The CDR3 covers 16 residues. CDR3 bases: TGCGCCAGCAGCGAAACCAGGGGTCTCGACACCGGGGAGCTGTTTTTT. The encoded protein is CASSETRGLDTGELFF.

The sample holds one count of this clone. V usage is TRBV7-9 and J usage is TRBJ1-6; 9 nucleotides match TRBD1. The CDR3 is made up of 16 amino acids. Per the germline V gene, CDR1 is SEHNR and CDR2 is FQNEAQ (reference sequence). J was trimmed by 14 bases and V by 5 bases; bases with no gene match: 16. CDR3 in DNA: TGTGCCAGCAGCGCTATAGAGCGGACAGGGGAGGCCACCCTCCACTTT. It is translated as CASSAIERTGEATLHF.

The chain uses TRBV15 and TRBJ2-5; 13 bases align to TRBD2. V shed 5 bases, J shed 4 bases, and the junction held 10 bases outside the gene matches. Germline V gene sequence: CDR1 LNHNV, CDR2 YYDKDF (reference sequence). There are 17 residues in the CDR3. The DNA of the CDR3 is TGTGCCACCAGCTTCCAAGGACTAGCGGGAGAGGGAGAGACCCAGTACTTC. Residues: CATSFQGLAGEGETQYF. Based on the CDR3 plus reference TRBV15 and TRBJ2-5, the full variable domain is DAMVIQNPRYQVTQFGKPVTLSCSQTLNHNVMYWYQQKSSQAPKLLFHYYDKDFNNEADTPDNFQSRRPNTSFCFLDIRSPGLGDTAMYLCATSFQGLAGEGETQYFGPGTRLLVL.

The CDR3, as DNA: TGTGCCAGCAGTCGGACAGGGACTGAAGCTTTCTTT. Amino acids: CASSRTGTEAFF. The chain carries TRBV6-2 or TRBV6-3 and TRBJ1-1, with 8 positions matching TRBD1. Germline CDR1 MNHEY, CDR2 SVGEGT. CDR3 length equals 12 residues. V lost 5 bases and J lost 5; bases outside the gene matches: 1.

The chain has TRBV2 and TRBJ2-2, with D perhaps TRBD2 (6 bases). The CDR3 is made up of 17 amino acids. Germline V gives CDR1 SNHLY, CDR2 FYNNEI. Trimming removed 2 bases at V and 4 bases at J, with 17 bases between. CDR3 sequence reads: CASSEPGLTRVTGELFF. The CDR3 DNA follows: TGTGCCAGCAGTGAACCGGGCCTGACTAGAGTCACCGGGGAGCTGTTTTTT.

The chain recombines TRBV5-8 with TRBJ2-5; TRBD1 is a possible D gene (5 bases). The CDR3 totals 14 residues. V gave up 7 bases and J gave up 4 bases, with 17 bases separating them. CDR1 is SGHTS, CDR2 YDEGEE, per germline. The CDR3 bases are TGTGCCAGCGAGCCAGGGTATGGCGGAGAGACCCAGTACTTC. Amino acids: CASEPGYGGETQYF.

CDR3 amino acids: CASSIAQHF. The CDR3 coding sequence is TGCGCCAGCAGCATCGCCCAGCATTTT. The chain couples TRBV5-1 to TRBJ1-5, with no clear D. V lost 4 bases, J lost 11 bases, and 4 bases lay in between. Germline V CDR1 and CDR2: SGHRS, YFSETQ. CDR3 length: 9 residues.

This sequence joins TRBV18 and TRBJ1-6, with D unclear. The germline V and J ends were trimmed by 2 bases and 8 bases, with 7 bases remaining between them. This CDR3 has 13 residues. Germline V gene data show CDR1 as KGHSH and CDR2 as LQKENI. DNA of the CDR3: TGTGCCAGCTCACCAACGGGTGATTCACCCCTCCACTTT. Its translation is CASSPTGDSPLHF.

This chain joins TRBV19 and TRBJ1-2; D may be TRBD1 (6 bases). Germline lookup yields CDR1 LNHDA and CDR2 SQIVND (reference sequence). The V gene lost 7 bases and the J gene lost 8 bases, with 23 bases spanning the gap. The CDR3 has 15 residues. The CDR3 DNA sequence: TGTGCCAGTATTTCGCTCGGGGGGCGGGAGTTCGGCTACACCTTC. Translated: CASISLGGREFGYTF.

The chain recombines TRBV7-3 with TRBJ2-1, with D perhaps matching TRBD2 (6 bases). Germline V gene lookup returns CDR1 SGHTA and CDR2 FQGTGA. Trimming removed 5 bases at V and 9 bases at J, with 17 bases between. The CDR3 sequence is 14 residues long. The CDR3 is CASSPLAAGVEQFF. CDR3 DNA: TGTGCCAGCAGCCCATTAGCAGCGGGTGTTGAGCAGTTCTTC.

The gene calls are TRBV20-1 and TRBJ2-5; tentatively, D is TRBD2 (5 bases). This CDR3 spans 15 amino acids. The V end was cut by 3 bases, the J end by 5 bases, with 19 bases between. Germline V gene sequence: CDR1 DFQATT, CDR2 SNEGSKA (reference sequence). The CDR3 sequence: CSASVRLAGPETQYF. As DNA, the CDR3 is TGCAGTGCTAGTGTCCGGCTAGCCGGGCCGGAGACCCAGTACTTC.

The chain is built from TRBV7-6 and TRBJ1-4; weak D call: TRBD1 (6 bases). The CDR3 loop spans 14 amino acids. Trimming left V 3 bases short and J 2 bases short, with 7 bases between. Germline loops: CDR1 SGHVS, CDR2 FNYEAQ. CDR3 in amino acids: CASSLDSTNEKLFF. CDR3 nucleotide sequence: TGTGCCAGCAGCTTGGACAGTACTAATGAAAAACTGTTTTTT.

The V call is TRBV4-3, the J call TRBJ1-2; D might be TRBD1 (6 bases). The CDR3 is 14 residues long. Germline V gene lookup returns CDR1 LGHNA and CDR2 YSLEER. Trimming pared 2 bases from V and 5 bases from J, leaving 12 bases between. In DNA, the CDR3 is TGCGCCAGCAGCCAACTCAGGGGACCATATGGCTACACCTTC. It codes for CASSQLRGPYGYTF.

J is TRBJ1-1 and V is TRBV28; D may be TRBD1 (6 bases). With 6 bases removed from V and 0 bases from J, the gap between germline ends came to 14 bases. Germline assignment: CDR1 MDHEN and CDR2 SYDVKM. The CDR3 consists of 15 residues. CDR3 coding DNA: TGTGCCAGCAGGGGGGGGGACAACATGAACACTGAAGCTTTCTTT. Its protein is CASRGGDNMNTEAFF.

The CDR3 DNA reads TGTGCCTGGAGTGCAGGGTTAGGTCCCTACGAGCAGTACTTC. It is translated as CAWSAGLGPYEQYF. The J gene is TRBJ2-7, the V gene TRBV30; D may be TRBD1 (5 bases). The V gene lost 1 base and the J gene lost 2 bases, with 12 bases spanning the gap. CDR1 GTSNPN and CDR2 SVGIG come from the germline V gene (reference sequence). This CDR3 comprises 14 residues.

The chain recombines TRBV24-1 with TRBJ1-4, with TRBD1 matching over 9 bases. In germline, CDR1 is KGHDR, CDR2 SFDVKD. V gave up 3 bases and J gave up 8 bases; unmatched junction bases: 6. This CDR3 comprises 15 residues. This CDR3 is CATSDAGTGKEKLFF. The CDR3 bases are TGTGCCACCAGTGATGCCGGGACAGGGAAGGAAAAACTGTTTTTT.

This clone was detected once. This sequence joins TRBV9 and TRBJ2-1; 8 bases line up with TRBD2. Trimming cost V 0 bases and J 5 bases; bases outside gene matches: 7. This CDR3 comprises 16 residues. The germline gives CDR1 SGDLS, CDR2 YYNGEE. The DNA for the CDR3 is TGTGCCAGCAGCGTAGAGGGCGGGAGGACTCACAATGAGCAGTTCTTC. Translating it yields CASSVEGGRTHNEQFF.

The chain carries TRBV19 and TRBJ2-1, with 7 positions matching TRBD2. Germline-derived CDR1 and CDR2 are LNHDA and SQIVND (reference sequence). This CDR3 has 19 amino acids. The trim removed 5 bases at V and 1 base at J, leaving 17 bases unmatched. Here the CDR3 DNA reads TGTGCCAGTAGTCCTCTGGCGACTGTGGGCGGGGGTTCCTACAATGAGCAGTTCTTC. It translates to CASSPLATVGGGSYNEQFF.

This chain links TRBV19 with TRBJ2-1, with a weak D call TRBD2 (6 bases). The V gene's germline CDR1 is LNHDA and CDR2 SQIVND (reference sequence). With 7 bases removed from V and 8 bases from J, the gap between germline ends came to 15 bases. CDR3 length: 13 residues. CDR3 loop: CASTPATRHEQFF. In nucleotides, the CDR3 is TGTGCCAGTACCCCCGCGACTAGGCATGAGCAGTTCTTC.